This T cell receptor beta chain was sequenced in a study of shared clonotypes between healthy human individuals. Into CD45RA+ naive and CD45RA-negative memory subsets, the CD4+ cells were split. Generated by immunoSEQ multiplex PCR, the TCRdb table keeps only in-frame clones and is missing some. The data contain 550,000 to 700,000 clones, around 78% of them seen just once; the ten biggest clones take up around 1.8%. This CDR3 is built from 12 residues. Germline V gives CDR1 SGHTA, CDR2 FQGNSA. The ends were cut back, 9 bases at V and 6 bases at J, with 15 bases in the middle. The TCR originated in a woman aged 25 to 45 in good health. The sample consisted of memory CD4+ T cells sorted from blood. The sample's subset: CD45RA-negative fraction. The chain recombines TRBV7-2 with TRBJ2-7; D remains ambiguous. The CDR3 reads CASQLALTEQYF. CDR3 nucleotides: TGTGCCAGTCAATTGGCTCTTACCGAGCAGTACTTC.